The source of this TCR beta chain is a study of T cells in Graves' hyperthyroidism and ophthalmopathy. This clonotype was observed at least ten times. The germline V gene has CDR1 LGHNA and CDR2 YSLEER. The CDR3 has 16 amino acids. Trimming took 1 base from V and 3 from J, leaving 16 bases between them. It was RNA transcripts that yielded the amplified TCR beta CDR3 regions. Using the HTBI primer set, a first-round RT-PCR was run on the TCR CDR3. Via MiXCR, TCRdb re-called the multiplex PCR reads, giving one row per CDR3 protein. The sample gives some 360,000 distinct CDR3 sequences, around a sixth of which show up once; roughly a sixth is in the top ten.

The sequence came from a middle-aged woman with Graves' ophthalmopathy. Sequenced material: blood. The chain uses TRBV4-3 and TRBJ2-7, with D perhaps TRBD2 (6 bases). CDR3 DNA sequence: TGCGCCAGCAGCCAAGTTTGGCGGGATGCTTTCTACGAGCAGTACTTC. Protein product: CASSQVWRDAFYEQYF.